The 14 T cell receptor beta chains presented below share a single source sample, sequenced in a study of shared clonotypes between healthy human individuals (dated by TCRdb to the early 2020s). Library creation used the immunoSEQ multiplex PCR assay. TCRdb retrieved this table from immuneACCESS and kept in-frame rearrangements only. Not all clones are present; in checked studies, unresolved V genes account for under half, and no reason is known for the remainder. This sample lists roughly 1,000,000 clones; around 82% were detected once. The ten largest clones represent 0.5% to 0.65% of the sample. What was sequenced was memory CD4+ T cells from PBMCs. Per the publication, the cell subset or site label means: CD45RA-negative fraction. The source is a man aged 18 to 30 in good health. Some clones in this sample may be carry-over from other donors' samples.

The genes are TRBV7-9 and TRBJ1-1; 7 bases match TRBD1. CDR3 size: 14 residues. Germline V lookup: CDR1 SEHNR, CDR2 FQNEAQ (reference sequence). Germline trimming cut 2 bases from V and 11 bases from J; bases unmatched to any gene: 11. CDR3 coding DNA: TGTGCCAGCAGCTTAACTTTAGACAGGGCCGAGGCTTTCTTT. It translates to CASSLTLDRAEAFF.

The chain combines TRBV19 with TRBJ1-1; no firm D call. Germline V lookup: CDR1 LNHDA, CDR2 SQIVND (reference sequence). The CDR3 covers 14 residues. The V end was cut by 4 bases, the J end by 5 bases, with 14 bases between. The CDR3: CASSTRPRETEAFF. The CDR3 DNA sequence: TGTGCCAGTAGTACCCGCCCAAGGGAAACTGAAGCTTTCTTT. The full variable domain, completed using reference TRBV19 and TRBJ1-1, is DGGITQSPKYLFRKEGQNVTLSCEQNLNHDAMYWYRQDPGQGLRLIYYSQIVNDFQKGDIAEGYSVSREKKESFPLTVTSAQKNPTAFYLCASSTRPRETEAFFGQGTRLTVV.

This rearrangement joins TRBV11-2 to TRBJ1-1; weak D call: TRBD1 (6 bases). The length of the CDR3 is 15 residues. Germline-derived CDR1 and CDR2 are SGHAT and FQNNGV. Trimming pared 5 bases from V and 3 bases from J, leaving 16 bases between. The CDR3, as DNA: TGTGCCAGCAGCAGTCTTAGAGGGGGAGACACTGAAGCTTTCTTT. As protein: CASSSLRGGDTEAFF.

By its share, this clone is medium-sized. The J gene is TRBJ2-3, the V gene TRBV2; D uncertain. This CDR3 is 10 amino acids long. Trimming shortened V by 8 bases and J by 7 bases, and 7 bases separated the two germline ends. Germline-derived CDR1 and CDR2 are SNHLY and FYNNEI. CDR3: CASGGNTQYF. CDR3 sequence (DNA): TGTGCCAGCGGTGGGAATACGCAGTATTTT. The whole variable domain, remainder taken from reference TRBV2 and TRBJ2-3, is EPEVTQTPSHQVTQMGQEVILRCVPISNHLYFYWYRQILGQKVEFLVSFYNNEISEKSEIFDDQFSVERPDGSNFTLKIRSTKLEDSAMYFCASGGNTQYFGPGTRLTVL.

Comment on this clone: The junction and the germline gene differ at one end; a read error may be behind it. The chain is built from TRBV30 and TRBJ1-1; TRBD1 agrees at 7 bases. Per the germline V gene, CDR1 is GTSNPN and CDR2 is SVGIG (reference sequence). This CDR3 has 13 amino acids. CDR3 region: CARTFRGTRRAFF. The CDR3 DNA follows: TGCGCCCGGACCTTCAGGGGGACGAGACGTGCTTTCTTT.

The chain employs TRBV5-1 and TRBJ1-1; D is perhaps TRBD1 (5 bases). The V and J ends lost 4 bases and 1 base respectively, with 14 bases between them. This CDR3 spans 15 amino acids. CDR1 and CDR2 (germline): SGHRS, YFSETQ. The CDR3 reads CASSRGSLQNTEAFF. The DNA of the CDR3 is TGCGCCAGCAGCCGGGGCAGCTTACAGAACACTGAAGCTTTCTTT.

The chain has TRBV9 and TRBJ2-1; D ambiguous. Germline V gene data show CDR1 as SGDLS and CDR2 as YYNGEE. Trimming cost V 0 bases and J 9 bases, with 13 bases left between them. The CDR3 has 14 amino acids. This chain's CDR3 is CASSVASLDGEQFF. The CDR3 DNA reads as TGTGCCAGCAGCGTAGCCTCACTGGACGGTGAGCAGTTCTTC.

The gene calls are TRBV5-1 and TRBJ2-7, with D possibly being TRBD2 (5 bases). Trimming removed 0 bases at V and 0 bases at J, with 7 bases between. Germline-derived CDR1 and CDR2 are SGHRS and YFSETQ. This CDR3 contains 14 residues. For the CDR3, the DNA is TGCGCCAGCAGCTTGGTCGGGAACTCCTACGAGCAGTACTTC. Translated: CASSLVGNSYEQYF. The entire variable domain, with the rest obtained from reference TRBV5-1 and TRBJ2-7, is as follows: KAGVTQTPRYLIKTRGQQVTLSCSPISGHRSVSWYQQTPGQGLQFLFEYFSETQRNKGNFPGRFSGRQFSNSRSEMNVSTLELGDSALYLCASSLVGNSYEQYFGPGTRLTVT.

V is TRBV30 and J is TRBJ1-3; D unresolved. Germline CDR1 GTSNPN, CDR2 SVGIG (reference sequence). CDR3 length: 14 amino acids. V lost 4 bases, J lost 4 bases, and 14 bases lay in between. The CDR3 loop reads CAWKGWASGNTIYF. DNA of the CDR3: TGTGCCTGGAAAGGTTGGGCCTCGGGAAACACCATATATTTT. Looking up the rest from reference TRBV30 and TRBJ1-3 gives the full variable domain: SQTIHQWPATLVQPVGSPLSLECTVEGTSNPNLYWYRQAAGRGLQLLFYSVGIGQISSEVPQNLSASRPQDRQFILSSKKLLLSDSGFYLCAWKGWASGNTIYFGEGSWLTVV.

In its sample, this clone was seen a few times. The V and J genes are TRBV7-7 and TRBJ2-1, with D possibly TRBD2 on 6 matching bases. Trimming stripped 5 bases from V and 0 bases from J, with 14 bases between. Germline-derived CDR1 and CDR2 are SSHAT and FNYEAQ (reference sequence). CDR3 length: 16 amino acids. CDR3 sequence: CASSAGAGFSYNEQFF. Here the CDR3 DNA reads TGTGCCAGCAGCGCCGGGGCGGGGTTCTCCTACAATGAGCAGTTCTTC.

A note on this clone: Other DNA sequences in this sample translate to the same CDR3. The chain joins TRBV7-3 to TRBJ2-5; no clear D. The germline gives CDR1 SGHTA, CDR2 FQGTGA. V was cut by 1 base and J by 0 bases, with 3 bases left in between. This CDR3 has 13 residues. The CDR3 loop is CASSLSYQETQYF. The CDR3 DNA reads as TGTGCCAGCAGCTTAAGCTACCAAGAGACCCAGTACTTC.

This clone was found a few times. The genes are TRBV6-1 and TRBJ1-1; D unresolved. CDR1 MNHNS and CDR2 SASEGT come from the germline V gene. The CDR3 has 14 residues. Between the trimmed V and J ends, which lost 5 bases and 2 bases, there was a span of 12 bases. The CDR3: CASSPKIDNTEAFF. Here the CDR3 DNA reads TGTGCCAGCAGTCCCAAAATAGACAACACTGAAGCTTTCTTT.

This clone was detected only a few times. This rearrangement joins TRBV30 to TRBJ1-4; tentative D call: TRBD1 (5 bases). The CDR3 covers 11 residues. Deletions cut 1 base from V and 10 bases from J, with 7 bases between. Looked up from germline, CDR1 is GTSNPN and CDR2 is SVGIG (reference sequence). CDR3 amino acids: CAWSGRGKLFF. In DNA, the CDR3 is TGTGCCTGGAGTGGTAGGGGAAAACTGTTTTTT.

This clone was found a few times. This chain connects TRBV4-1 to TRBJ1-1; possible D gene TRBD1, 5 bases. This CDR3 is 12 amino acids long. The germline gives CDR1 MGHRA, CDR2 YSYEKL. The V and J ends lost 2 bases and 7 bases respectively, with 8 bases between them. The CDR3 loop reads CASSQQGLEAFF. The CDR3, as DNA: TGCGCCAGCAGCCAACAGGGACTTGAAGCTTTCTTT.